A selection of T cell receptor beta chains follows, all from one sample in a study of blood T cell repertoires in COVID-19. Sequencing used immunoSEQ multiplex PCR; TCRdb keeps in-frame clones, though not all of them. Of 220,000 or so clones listed, roughly nine tenths are singletons. The sample was peripheral blood. The receptor source for this set is a woman aged 50 to 65 with COVID-19, enrolled during active disease. Both conserved end residues are part of each CDR3. D genes are given only for firm matches. Some rows mark clone size as missing; the rest say once, few, many or name a class of expanded clone.

TRBV29-1	.	TRBJ1-1	.	TGCAGCGGCTTGGGGTCCCCAGGGTATCCTGAAGCTTTCTTT	CSGLGSPGYPEAFF
TRBV2	TRBD1	TRBJ1-2	.	TGTGCCAGGGGGGACAGAGGAGGGTATGGCTACACCTTC	CARGDRGGYGYTF
TRBV19	.	TRBJ2-3	.	TGTGCCAGTAGTATGCGAGTCGCAGATACGCAGTATTTT	CASSMRVADTQYF
TRBV7-8	.	TRBJ1-6	once	TGTGCCAGCAGCTGGTGGTCCAGGTTAGATTCACCCCTCCACTTT	CASSWWSRLDSPLHF
TRBV30	TRBD2	TRBJ2-1	.	TGTGCCTGGAGTGTAGCAGCGGGGGGCATCTACAATGAGCAGTTCTTC	CAWSVAAGGIYNEQFF
TRBV28	TRBD1	TRBJ1-2	once	TGTGCCAGCAGTTTCAGGGGGACAGGGGGTTATGGCTACACCTTC	CASSFRGTGGYGYTF
TRBV19	TRBD2	TRBJ2-3	.	TGTGCCAGTAACCGGGGTAGCGGGGGGGCAGATACGCAGTATTTT	CASNRGSGGADTQYF
TRBV6-5	.	TRBJ2-5	.	TGTGCCAGCAGTTACGTGCCAGGCCGCATGAAGGAGACCCAGTACTTC	CASSYVPGRMKETQYF
TRBV6-2/TRBV6-3	TRBD1	TRBJ2-4	.	TGTGCCAGCAGTTACCCTATAAGTCTCTCCCACGGACAGGGGTTGGACATTCAGTACTTC	CASSYPISLSHGQGLDIQYF
TRBV20-1	.	TRBJ1-5	.	TGCAGTGCTAGTCGGGGGATCAGGCAGCCCCAGCATTTT	CSASRGIRQPQHF
TRBV5-4	TRBD1	TRBJ1-2	.	TGTGCCAGCAGTCCGACAGGGGGCGTATTCTCTAACTATGGCTACACCTTC	CASSPTGGVFSNYGYTF
TRBV19	TRBD1	TRBJ2-2	.	TGTGCCAGTCTTGAGGGACAGATGAACACCGGGGAGCTGTTTTTT	CASLEGQMNTGELFF
TRBV18	TRBD1	TRBJ1-1	.	TGTGCCAGCTCCCCAGGGACAGGCGACACTGAAGCTTTCTTT	CASSPGTGDTEAFF
TRBV24-1	TRBD1	TRBJ2-1	.	TGTGCCACCAGTGATGGGACAGACCTGGACAATGAGCAGTTCTTC	CATSDGTDLDNEQFF
TRBV28	TRBD1	TRBJ2-3	.	TGTGCCAGCAGACCAAGGACAGGGGCCCCCCCCACAGATACGCAGTATTTT	CASRPRTGAPPTDTQYF
TRBV5-1	TRBD2	TRBJ2-1	.	TGCGCCAGCAGCTTCGGACTAGCGGGGGGCTGGCAGTATTCCTACAATGAGCAGTTCTTC	CASSFGLAGGWQYSYNEQFF
TRBV19	TRBD1	TRBJ2-2	.	TGTGCCAGTAGTACCAGGGGGCGTATGCCCGGGGAGCTGTTTTTT	CASSTRGRMPGELFF
TRBV7-3	.	TRBJ2-3	.	TGTGCCAGCAGCGCCCGCCTGGGTGCAGAGATTACCAGCGTACAGGGAGATACGCAGTATTTT	CASSARLGAEITSVQGDTQYF
TRBV19	.	TRBJ2-4	once	TGTGCCAGTAGTATTTCCCTAGCCAAAAACATTCAGTACTTC	CASSISLAKNIQYF
TRBV15	.	TRBJ1-1	.	TGTGCCACCAGCAGAGTGAGGAACACTGAAGCTTTCTTT	CATSRVRNTEAFF
TRBV6-5	.	TRBJ1-6	.	TGTGCCAGCAGGGGCCCCCAGGGGAATTCACCCCTCCACTTT	CASRGPQGNSPLHF
TRBV29-1	TRBD1	TRBJ1-2	once	TGCAGCGTTGGGGGACAGGCCCTCGGCTATGGCTACACCTTC	CSVGGQALGYGYTF
TRBV27	.	TRBJ1-6	.	TGTGCCAGCAAGAGGACGGAGGATTCACCCCTCCACTTT	CASKRTEDSPLHF
TRBV7-8	TRBD1	TRBJ1-6	.	TGTGCCAGCAGCTTAGACAGGGGAAATTCACCCCTCCACTTT	CASSLDRGNSPLHF
TRBV28	.	TRBJ1-5	.	TGTGCCAGCAGCCCATGGGGGGGGGTAAGCAATCAGCCCCAGCATTTT	CASSPWGGVSNQPQHF
TRBV5-1	.	TRBJ2-7	.	TGCGCCAGCAGCTGGAGGTCAAACAACGAGCAGTACTTC	CASSWRSNNEQYF
TRBV5-1	.	TRBJ1-2	.	TGCGCCAGCAGCTCCGTTGGAGGGCAACCGGACTATGGCTACACCTTC	CASSSVGGQPDYGYTF
TRBV6-6	TRBD1	TRBJ1-2	.	TGTGCCAGCACCACCGGGACAGGGGGCTATGGCTACACCTTC	CASTTGTGGYGYTF
TRBV7-4	.	TRBJ2-1	.	TGTGCCAGCAGCTTATGTTGTTGGGCCTCAAGCTCCTACAATGAGCAGTTCTTC	CASSLCCWASSSYNEQFF
TRBV4-1	TRBD1	TRBJ1-1	.	TGCGCCAGCAGCCACCAGGAAGGACAGGCAAACACTGAAGCTTTCTTT	CASSHQEGQANTEAFF
TRBV10-3	TRBD1	TRBJ2-4	.	TGTGCCATCAGTGAGTCCGGGACAGAGGGGAACATTCAGTACTTC	CAISESGTEGNIQYF
TRBV6-6	.	TRBJ1-5	.	TGTGCCAGCAGTTACTCGTCACACCCTGGGCCCCAGCATTTT	CASSYSSHPGPQHF
TRBV28	.	TRBJ1-6	.	TGTGCCAGCAGTTTATTACAGGGTAATTCACCCCTCCACTTT	CASSLLQGNSPLHF
TRBV19	TRBD1	TRBJ2-2	.	TGTGCCAGTAGTATAAGGGGGCAGGGAGCGAACACCGGGGAGCTGTTTTTT	CASSIRGQGANTGELFF
TRBV3-1/TRBV3-2	.	TRBJ1-2	.	TGTGCCAGCAGCCCACTCACTAACTATGGCTACACCTTC	CASSPLTNYGYTF
TRBV15	TRBD1	TRBJ1-5	few	TGTGCCACCAGCAGAGAGTGGACGCAGGGGGAACAGCCCCAGCATTTT	CATSREWTQGEQPQHF
TRBV19	.	TRBJ2-1	.	TGTGCCAGTAGTACCTCCGGTGAGCAGTTCTTC	CASSTSGEQFF
TRBV6-4	.	TRBJ1-5	.	TGTGCCAGCAGTCGGGAGGGGAATATTCAGCCCCAGCATTTT	CASSREGNIQPQHF
TRBV10-3	TRBD2	TRBJ2-1	.	TGTGCCATCAGTGGACCGAGCGGGACTAGGGCTCCGGAGGAGCAGTTCTTC	CAISGPSGTRAPEEQFF
TRBV11-2	.	TRBJ1-2	.	TGTGCCAGCAGCTTAGTGAGGCGGGGGGCAATCGGCGGCTACACCTTC	CASSLVRRGAIGGYTF
TRBV6-1	TRBD2	TRBJ2-3	.	TGTGCCAGCAGTTCCCTGACTAGCGGAACAGATACGCAGTATTTT	CASSSLTSGTDTQYF
TRBV27	TRBD1	TRBJ1-6	.	TGTGCCAGCAGTTTATCGGAGGGGGCGCGTAATTCACCCCTCCACTTT	CASSLSEGARNSPLHF
TRBV7-9	TRBD1	TRBJ1-5	once	TGTGCCAGCAGCTCAGGACAGGGGGCTATTCCCCAGCATTTT	CASSSGQGAIPQHF
TRBV5-1	TRBD2	TRBJ2-1	once	TGCGCCAGCAGCCTCCGGACTAGCGCAGGTGCGTATGAGCAGTTCTTC	CASSLRTSAGAYEQFF
TRBV19	.	TRBJ2-1	.	TGTGCCAGTAGTCTTCAAGCGGTAAATGAGCAGTTCTTC	CASSLQAVNEQFF
TRBV2	TRBD1	TRBJ1-5	.	TGTGCCAGCGCGGGACAGGGCGGTTTTCAGCCCCAGCATTTT	CASAGQGGFQPQHF
TRBV2	TRBD1	TRBJ1-2	many	TGTGCCAGCAGCACGGCTACGACAGGGAATTATGGCTACACCTTC	CASSTATTGNYGYTF
TRBV5-1	TRBD2	TRBJ2-1	.	TGCGCCAGCAGACTTCTGGGACTAGCGGGGAGTATCGGGGAGCAGTTCTTC	CASRLLGLAGSIGEQFF
TRBV28	TRBD1	TRBJ1-1	.	TGTGCCAGCAGCCGACCCCAGGGGGCGAACACTGAAGCTTTCTTT	CASSRPQGANTEAFF
TRBV27	TRBD2	TRBJ2-7	.	TGTGCCAGCAGTTTAACGGGGGGCGAGCAGTACTTC	CASSLTGGEQYF
TRBV11-2	TRBD1	TRBJ2-5	once	TGTGCCAGCAGCCTGGGACAGGGGGCGCGGGAGACCCAGTACTTC	CASSLGQGARETQYF
TRBV19	.	TRBJ1-4	.	TGTGCCAGTAGAGCGGGACCGGGTGAAAAACTGTTTTTT	CASRAGPGEKLFF
TRBV6-2/TRBV6-3	.	TRBJ2-7	.	TGTGCCAGCAGCGGACAGACCTACGAGCAGTACTTC	CASSGQTYEQYF
TRBV11-2	TRBD1	TRBJ1-2	.	TGTGCCAGCAGCGTCTCCGGACAGGGGACCGGCTACACCTTC	CASSVSGQGTGYTF